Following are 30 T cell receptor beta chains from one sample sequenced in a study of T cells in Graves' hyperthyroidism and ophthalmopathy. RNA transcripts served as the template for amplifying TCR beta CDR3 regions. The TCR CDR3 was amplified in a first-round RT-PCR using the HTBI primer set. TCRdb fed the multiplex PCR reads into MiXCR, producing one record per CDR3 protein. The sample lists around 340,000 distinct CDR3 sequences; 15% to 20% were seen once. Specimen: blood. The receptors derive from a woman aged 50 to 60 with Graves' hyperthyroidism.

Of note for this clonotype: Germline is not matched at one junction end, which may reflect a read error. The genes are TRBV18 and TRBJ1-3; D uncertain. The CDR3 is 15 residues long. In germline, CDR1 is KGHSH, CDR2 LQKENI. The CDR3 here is CASSQDRSSRNTIYF. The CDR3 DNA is TGTGCCAGCTCACAAGACCGCAGCTCTCGAAACACCATATATTTT.

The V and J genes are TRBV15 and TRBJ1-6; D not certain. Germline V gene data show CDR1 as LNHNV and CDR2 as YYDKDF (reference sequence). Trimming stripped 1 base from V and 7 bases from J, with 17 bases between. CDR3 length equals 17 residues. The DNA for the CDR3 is TGTGCCACCAGCAGAGCTCTCGGTGGAGTGAAAAATTCACCCCTCCACTTT. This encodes CATSRALGGVKNSPLHF.

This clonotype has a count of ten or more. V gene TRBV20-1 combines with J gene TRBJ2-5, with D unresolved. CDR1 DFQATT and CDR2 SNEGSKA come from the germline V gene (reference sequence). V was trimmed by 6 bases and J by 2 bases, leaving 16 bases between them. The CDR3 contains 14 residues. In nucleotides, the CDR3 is TGCAGTGCCGATCCCGGACGGGCACAAGAGACCCAGTACTTC. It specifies CSADPGRAQETQYF.

The CDR3 region has the DNA TGTGCCAGCAGCGAGGCTACAGGGGGTATGAATGAGCAGTTCTTC. This gives the protein CASSEATGGMNEQFF. V is TRBV28 and J is TRBJ2-1, with 8 bases fitting TRBD1. The CDR3 length is 15 residues. V dropped 6 bases and J dropped 7; count of bases not matched to a gene: 11. Germline CDR1 reads MDHEN; CDR2 reads SYDVKM.

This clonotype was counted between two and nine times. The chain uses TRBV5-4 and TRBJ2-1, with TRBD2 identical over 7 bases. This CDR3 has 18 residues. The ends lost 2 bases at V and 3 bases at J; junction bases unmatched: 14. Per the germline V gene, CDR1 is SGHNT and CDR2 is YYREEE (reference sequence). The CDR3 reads CASSLRGEGWTGYNEQFF. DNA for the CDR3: TGTGCCAGCAGCTTAAGAGGGGAGGGATGGACCGGCTACAATGAGCAGTTCTTC.

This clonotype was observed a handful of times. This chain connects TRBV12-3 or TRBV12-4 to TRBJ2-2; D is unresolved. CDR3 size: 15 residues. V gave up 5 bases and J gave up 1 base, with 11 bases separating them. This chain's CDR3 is CASSQLPENTGELFF. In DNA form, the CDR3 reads TGTGCCAGCAGTCAATTACCGGAGAACACCGGGGAGCTGTTTTTT.

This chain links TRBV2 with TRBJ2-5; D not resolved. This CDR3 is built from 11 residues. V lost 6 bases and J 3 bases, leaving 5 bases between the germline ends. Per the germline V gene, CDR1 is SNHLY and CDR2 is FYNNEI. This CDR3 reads CASRDEETQYF. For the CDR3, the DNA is TGTGCCAGCAGGGATGAAGAGACCCAGTACTTC.

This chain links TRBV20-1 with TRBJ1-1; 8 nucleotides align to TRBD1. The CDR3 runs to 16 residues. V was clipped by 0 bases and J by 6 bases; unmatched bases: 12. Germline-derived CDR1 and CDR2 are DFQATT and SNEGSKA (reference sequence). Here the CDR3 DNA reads TGCAGTGCTAGAGATGATCGGGCAGGGGGCTACTCTGAAGCTTTCTTT. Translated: CSARDDRAGGYSEAFF.

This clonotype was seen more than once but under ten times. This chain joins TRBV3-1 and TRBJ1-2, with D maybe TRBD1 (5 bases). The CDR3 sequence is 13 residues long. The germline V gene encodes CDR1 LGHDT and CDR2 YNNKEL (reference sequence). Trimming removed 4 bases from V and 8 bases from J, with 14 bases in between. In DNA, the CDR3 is TGTGCCAGCAGCCGATCAAGGGGATCCGGCTACACCTTC. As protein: CASSRSRGSGYTF.

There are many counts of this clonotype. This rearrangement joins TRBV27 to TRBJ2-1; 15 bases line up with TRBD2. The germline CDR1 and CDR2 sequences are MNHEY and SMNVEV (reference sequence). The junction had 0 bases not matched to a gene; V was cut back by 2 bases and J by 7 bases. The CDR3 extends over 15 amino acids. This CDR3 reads CASSLGTSGRNEQFF. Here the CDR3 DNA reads TGTGCCAGCAGTTTAGGGACTAGCGGGAGGAATGAGCAGTTCTTC.

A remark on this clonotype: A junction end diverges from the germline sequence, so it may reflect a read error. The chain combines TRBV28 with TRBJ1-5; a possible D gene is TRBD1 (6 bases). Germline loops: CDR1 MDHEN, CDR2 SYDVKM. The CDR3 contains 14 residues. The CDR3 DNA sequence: TGTGTCAGCAGTCAGACAGGATACAATCAGCCCCAGCATTTT. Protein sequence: CVSSQTGYNQPQHF. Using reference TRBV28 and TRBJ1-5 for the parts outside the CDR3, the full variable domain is DVKVTQSSRYLVKRTGEKVFLECVQDMDHENMFWYRQDPGLGLRLIYFSYDVKMKEKGDIPEGYSVSREKKERFSLILESASTNQTSMYLCVSSQTGYNQPQHFGDGTRLSIL.

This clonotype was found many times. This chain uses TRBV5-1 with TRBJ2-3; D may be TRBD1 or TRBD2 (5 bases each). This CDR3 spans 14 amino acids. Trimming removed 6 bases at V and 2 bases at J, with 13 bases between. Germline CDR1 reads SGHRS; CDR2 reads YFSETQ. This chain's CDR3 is CASNRDGNTDTQYF. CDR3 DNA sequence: TGCGCCAGCAACCGGGACGGAAACACAGATACGCAGTATTTT.

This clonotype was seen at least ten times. CDR3 sequence (DNA): TGTGCCAGCAGCCAAGATCATGGGTCTCCGAAGAGTCAGCCCCAGCATTTT. It specifies CASSQDHGSPKSQPQHF. This sequence joins TRBV3-1 and TRBJ1-5; D is ambiguous. The CDR3 contains 17 residues. CDR1 and CDR2 (germline): LGHDT, YNNKEL (reference sequence). Between the trimmed V and J ends, which lost 0 bases and 6 bases, there was a span of 18 bases. The full variable domain, rest sourced from reference TRBV3-1 and TRBJ1-5, is DTAVSQTPKYLVTQMGNDKSIKCEQNLGHDTMYWYKQDSKKFLKIMFSYNNKELIINETVPNRFSPKSPDKAHLNLHINSLELGDSAVYFCASSQDHGSPKSQPQHFGDGTRLSIL.

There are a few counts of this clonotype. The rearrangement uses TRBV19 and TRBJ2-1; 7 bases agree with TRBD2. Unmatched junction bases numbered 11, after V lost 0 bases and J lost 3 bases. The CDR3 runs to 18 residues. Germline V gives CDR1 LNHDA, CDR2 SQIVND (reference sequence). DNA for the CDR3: TGTGCCAGTAGTATAGATAGTCATGGGAGGGCCGACTACAATGAGCAGTTCTTC. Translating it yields CASSIDSHGRADYNEQFF.

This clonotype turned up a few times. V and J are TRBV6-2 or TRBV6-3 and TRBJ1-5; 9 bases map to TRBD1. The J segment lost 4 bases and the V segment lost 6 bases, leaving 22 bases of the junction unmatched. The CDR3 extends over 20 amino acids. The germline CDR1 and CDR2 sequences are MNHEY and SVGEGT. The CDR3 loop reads CASRPEIHRGLRDYNQPQHF. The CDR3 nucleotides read TGTGCCAGCAGGCCGGAAATTCACAGGGGGCTAAGGGATTATAATCAGCCCCAGCATTTT.

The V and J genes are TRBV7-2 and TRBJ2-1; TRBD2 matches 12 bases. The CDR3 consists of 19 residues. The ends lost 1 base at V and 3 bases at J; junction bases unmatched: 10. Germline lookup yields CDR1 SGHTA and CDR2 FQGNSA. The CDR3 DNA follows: TGTGCCAGCAGCTTAGGACTGGGGCTAGCGGGGGGGGACTACAATGAGCAGTTCTTC. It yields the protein CASSLGLGLAGGDYNEQFF. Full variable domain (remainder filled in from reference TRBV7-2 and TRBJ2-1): GAGVSQSPSNKVTEKGKDVELRCDPISGHTALYWYRQSLGQGLEFLIYFQGNSAPDKSGLPSDRFSAERTGGSVSTLTIQRTQQEDSAVYLCASSLGLGLAGGDYNEQFFGPGTRLTVL.

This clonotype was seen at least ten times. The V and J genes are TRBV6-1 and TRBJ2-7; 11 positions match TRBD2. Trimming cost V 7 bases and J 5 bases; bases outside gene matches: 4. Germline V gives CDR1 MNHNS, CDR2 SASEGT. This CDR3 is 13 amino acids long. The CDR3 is CASILAGGDEQYF. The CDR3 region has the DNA TGTGCCAGCATCTTAGCGGGAGGGGACGAGCAGTACTTC.

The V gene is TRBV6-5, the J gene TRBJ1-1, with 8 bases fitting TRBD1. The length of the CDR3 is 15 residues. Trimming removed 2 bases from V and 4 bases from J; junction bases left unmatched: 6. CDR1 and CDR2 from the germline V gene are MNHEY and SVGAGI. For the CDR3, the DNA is TGTGCCAGCAGTTACATGGCAGGGGGCATCACTGAAGCTTTCTTT. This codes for CASSYMAGGITEAFF.

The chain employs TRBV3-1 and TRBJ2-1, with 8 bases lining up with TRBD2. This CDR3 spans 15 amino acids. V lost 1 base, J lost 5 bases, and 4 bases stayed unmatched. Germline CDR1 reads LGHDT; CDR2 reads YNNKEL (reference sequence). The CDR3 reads CASSQGGGSHNEQFF. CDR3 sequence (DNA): TGTGCCAGCAGCCAAGGCGGGGGGTCCCACAATGAGCAGTTCTTC.

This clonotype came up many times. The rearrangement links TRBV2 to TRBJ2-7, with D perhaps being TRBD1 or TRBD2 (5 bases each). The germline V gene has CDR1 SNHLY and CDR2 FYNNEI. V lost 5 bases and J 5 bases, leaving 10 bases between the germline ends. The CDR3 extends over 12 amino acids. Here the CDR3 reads CASSWGTDEQYV. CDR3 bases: TGTGCCAGCAGTTGGGGGACCGACGAGCAGTACGTC.

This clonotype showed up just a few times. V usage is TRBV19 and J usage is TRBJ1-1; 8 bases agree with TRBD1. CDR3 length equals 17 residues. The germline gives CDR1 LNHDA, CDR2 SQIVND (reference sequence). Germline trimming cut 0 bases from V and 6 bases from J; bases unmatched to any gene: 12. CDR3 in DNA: TGTGCCAGTAGTATAGATCTATCCTCGGGACAGGAGGCTGAAGCTTTCTTT. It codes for CASSIDLSSGQEAEAFF.

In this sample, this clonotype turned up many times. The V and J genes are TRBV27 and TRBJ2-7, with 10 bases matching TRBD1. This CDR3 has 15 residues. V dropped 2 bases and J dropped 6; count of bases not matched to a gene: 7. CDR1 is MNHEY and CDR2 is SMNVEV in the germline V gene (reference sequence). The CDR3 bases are TGTGCCAGCAGTTTAACTGGGACAGGGGAGGTCGAGCAGTACTTC. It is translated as CASSLTGTGEVEQYF.

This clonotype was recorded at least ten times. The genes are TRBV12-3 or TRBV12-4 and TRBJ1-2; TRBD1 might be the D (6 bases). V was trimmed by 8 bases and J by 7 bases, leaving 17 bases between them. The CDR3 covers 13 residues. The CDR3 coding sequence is TGTGCCAGCGATGGGTCTGGGGGCGGTGGCTACACCTTC. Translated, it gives CASDGSGGGGYTF.

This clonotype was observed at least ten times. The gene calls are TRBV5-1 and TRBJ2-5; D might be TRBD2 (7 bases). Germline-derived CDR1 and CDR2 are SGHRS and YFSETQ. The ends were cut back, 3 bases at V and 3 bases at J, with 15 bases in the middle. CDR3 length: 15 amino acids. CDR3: CASSSGGGREETQYF. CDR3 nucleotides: TGCGCCAGCAGCTCGGGGGGCGGACGGGAAGAGACCCAGTACTTC.

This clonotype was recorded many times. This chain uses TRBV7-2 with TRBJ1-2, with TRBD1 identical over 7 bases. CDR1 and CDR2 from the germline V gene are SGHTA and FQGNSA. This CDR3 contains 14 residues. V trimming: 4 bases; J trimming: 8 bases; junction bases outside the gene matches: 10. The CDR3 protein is CASSSLDRVGGYTF. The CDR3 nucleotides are TGTGCCAGCAGCTCCTTAGACAGGGTTGGGGGCTACACCTTC.

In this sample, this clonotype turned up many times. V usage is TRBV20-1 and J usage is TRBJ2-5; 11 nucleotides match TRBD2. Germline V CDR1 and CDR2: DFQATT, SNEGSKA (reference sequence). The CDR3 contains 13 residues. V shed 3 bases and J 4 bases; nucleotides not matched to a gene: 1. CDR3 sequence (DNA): TGCAGTGCTAGTGGGACTAGCGGAGAGACCCAGTACTTC. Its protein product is CSASGTSGETQYF.

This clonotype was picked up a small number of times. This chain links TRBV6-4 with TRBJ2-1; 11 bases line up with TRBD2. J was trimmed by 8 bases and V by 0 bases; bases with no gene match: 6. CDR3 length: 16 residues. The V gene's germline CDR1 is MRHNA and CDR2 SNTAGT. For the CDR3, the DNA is TGTGCCAGCAGTGACTCCCTAGCGGGAGGACGTGATGAGCAGTTCTTC. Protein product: CASSDSLAGGRDEQFF.

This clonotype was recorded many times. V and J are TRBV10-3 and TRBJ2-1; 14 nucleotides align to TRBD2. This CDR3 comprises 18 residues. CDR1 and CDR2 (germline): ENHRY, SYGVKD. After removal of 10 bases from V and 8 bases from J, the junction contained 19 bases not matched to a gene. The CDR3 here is CATQTGRGLAGGTDEQFF. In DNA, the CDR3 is TGTGCCACTCAGACAGGGCGAGGACTAGCGGGAGGCACGGATGAGCAGTTCTTC.

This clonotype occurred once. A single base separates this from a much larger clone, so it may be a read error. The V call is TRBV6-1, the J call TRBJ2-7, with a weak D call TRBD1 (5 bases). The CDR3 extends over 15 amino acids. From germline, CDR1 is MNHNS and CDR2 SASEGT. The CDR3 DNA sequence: TGTGCCAGCAGTGAAGCGCTTCAGGGTACCTACAAGCAGTACTTC. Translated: CASSEALQGTYKQYF.

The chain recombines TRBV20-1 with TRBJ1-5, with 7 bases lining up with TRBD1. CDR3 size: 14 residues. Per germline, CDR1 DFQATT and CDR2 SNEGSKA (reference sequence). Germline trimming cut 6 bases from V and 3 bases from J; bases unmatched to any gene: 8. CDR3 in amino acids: CSAPDRLNNQPQHF. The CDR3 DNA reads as TGCAGTGCCCCGGACAGGCTAAACAATCAGCCCCAGCATTTT.